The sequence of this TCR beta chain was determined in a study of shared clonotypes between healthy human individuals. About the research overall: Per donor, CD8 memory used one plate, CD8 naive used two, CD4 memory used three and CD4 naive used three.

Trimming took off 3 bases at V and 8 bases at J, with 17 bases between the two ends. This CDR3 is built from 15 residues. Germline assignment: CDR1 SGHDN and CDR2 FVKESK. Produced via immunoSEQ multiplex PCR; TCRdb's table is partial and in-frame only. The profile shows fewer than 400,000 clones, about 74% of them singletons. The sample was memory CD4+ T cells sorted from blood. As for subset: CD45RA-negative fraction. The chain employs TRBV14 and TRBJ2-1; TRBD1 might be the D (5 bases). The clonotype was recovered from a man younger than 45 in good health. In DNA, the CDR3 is TGTGCCAGCAGCCAGATGGCGGCCAGGGTCCATGAGCAGTTCTTC. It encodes CASSQMAARVHEQFF.